This record concerns one TCR beta chain sequence. The entry originates in a study of Ad26.COV2.S vaccination and SARS-CoV-2 variants. Germline lookup yields CDR1 GTSNPN and CDR2 SVGIG (reference sequence). Trimming stripped 7 bases from V and 5 bases from J, with 11 bases between. The CDR3 runs to 12 residues. As to treatment: roughly 19 received Ad26.COV2.S at low or high dose, single or two shots; 5 received placebo; per-sample allocation not given. Specimen acquisition occurred on day 63 following the initial vaccine or placebo injection. Ad26 vector vaccine expressed Wuhan-strain SARS-CoV-2 spike. TCRdb's copy holds only in-frame clones and misses some; the assay was immunoSEQ multiplex PCR. The repertoire has approximately 300,000 clones, over 80% of them found once; the top ten carry 2% to 2.5%.

The V call is TRBV30, the J call TRBJ1-4; D call uncertain. The source material was peripheral blood, sampled in a trial of Ad26.COV2.S vaccine versus placebo. The TCR originated in a person between 18 and 65 years old who received the Ad26.COV2.S COVID-19 vaccine or a placebo. The CDR3 DNA reads as TGTGCCTCCAGAAAAGGAAATGAAAAACTGTTTTTT. It codes for CASRKGNEKLFF. The full variable domain, with the rest looked up from reference TRBV30 and TRBJ1-4, is SQTIHQWPATLVQPVGSPLSLECTVEGTSNPNLYWYRQAAGRGLQLLFYSVGIGQISSEVPQNLSASRPQDRQFILSSKKLLLSDSGFYLCASRKGNEKLFFGSGTQLSVL.